This passage covers 10 T cell receptor beta chains from one sample sequenced in a study of CD8+ T cells in alopecia areata. Sample treatment: oral pan-JAK inhibitor, 5-10 mg twice daily. Extracted from the samples, RNA was reverse transcribed into cDNA to serve as the sequencing template. Sequencing was performed with immunoSEQ multiplex PCR; in TCRdb, only in-frame clones are kept and a portion is missing. The sample lists around 70,000 clones; 25% to 30% were seen once. The sequencing used CD8+ T cells sorted from blood, collected at week 4, from a patient treated with tofacitinib. The receptors shown here come from a human donor with alopecia areata.

This chain uses TRBV7-6 with TRBJ2-1, with D uncertain. The germline V gene encodes CDR1 SGHVS and CDR2 FNYEAQ. Trimming took 1 base from V and 6 from J, leaving 4 bases between them. The CDR3 extends over 12 amino acids. CDR3 sequence: CASSLVFNEQFF. The CDR3 DNA reads TGTGCCAGCAGCTTAGTATTCAATGAGCAGTTCTTC. Drawing the rest from reference TRBV7-6 and TRBJ2-1, the complete variable domain is GAGVSQSPRYKVTKRGQDVALRCDPISGHVSLYWYRQALGQGPEFLTYFNYEAQQDKSGLPNDRFSAERPEGSISTLTIQRTEQRDSAMYRCASSLVFNEQFFGPGTRLTVL.

This chain links TRBV15 with TRBJ2-1, with D uncertain. V lost 0 bases to trimming and J lost 10 bases, with 13 bases between them. CDR1 and CDR2 (germline): LNHNV, YYDKDF (reference sequence). This CDR3 has 14 residues. The CDR3 nucleotides are TGTGCCACCAGCAGAGATAGAGGAGCCCCGGAGCAGTTCTTC. This translates into CATSRDRGAPEQFF.

As DNA, the CDR3 is TGTGCCAGCAGCTTAAATCGGGAGATTTACGAGCAGTACTTC. Translation: CASSLNREIYEQYF. V is TRBV7-2 and J is TRBJ2-7; TRBD2 might be the D (6 bases). The CDR3 covers 14 residues. Trimming took off 2 bases at V and 4 bases at J, with 12 bases between the two ends. The germline V gene has CDR1 SGHTA and CDR2 FQGNSA.

The sample holds a few counts of this clone. This chain connects TRBV7-9 to TRBJ2-3; D is unresolved. The CDR3 is 16 residues long. Germline values: CDR1 SEHNR, CDR2 FQNEAQ (reference sequence). V gave up 3 bases and J gave up 0 bases, with 13 bases separating them. CDR3 nucleotides: TGTGCCAGCAGCTTGGTTGTTTTCGACAGCACAGATACGCAGTATTTT. Translation: CASSLVVFDSTDTQYF. Together with reference TRBV7-9 and TRBJ2-3, the CDR3 gives the full variable domain: DTGVSQNPRHKITKRGQNVTFRCDPISEHNRLYWYRQTLGQGPEFLTYFQNEAQLEKSRLLSDRFSAERPKGSFSTLEIQRTEQGDSAMYLCASSLVVFDSTDTQYFGPGTRLTVL.

This clone showed up many times. The same CDR3 also results from other DNA sequences found in this sample. The chain recombines TRBV4-1 with TRBJ1-3; D is ambiguous. V lost 0 bases, J lost 4 bases, and 10 bases lay in between. CDR3 size: 15 residues. Germline V lookup: CDR1 MGHRA, CDR2 YSYEKL. In DNA form, the CDR3 reads TGCGCCAGCAGCCAAGAAGGAGGAGGAGGAAACACCATATATTTT. It specifies CASSQEGGGGNTIYF.

V usage is TRBV6-5 and J usage is TRBJ1-1; no reliable D call. The CDR3 extends over 12 amino acids. V was pared by 5 bases and J by 0 bases, with 4 bases between. Per the germline V gene, CDR1 is MNHEY and CDR2 is SVGAGI. The CDR3 DNA is TGTGCCAGCAGTGGGATGAACACTGAAGCTTTCTTT. Residues: CASSGMNTEAFF.

This clone was seen many times. The rearrangement joins TRBV11-1 to TRBJ2-3; TRBD2 might be the D (6 bases). CDR1 and CDR2 from the germline V gene are SGHAT and FQDESV (reference sequence). The CDR3 consists of 14 residues. V was trimmed by 0 bases and J by 6 bases, leaving 10 bases between them. DNA for the CDR3: TGTGCCAGCAGCTTAGCCAGCGGGCTTGATACGCAGTATTTT. Protein product: CASSLASGLDTQYF.

Here the CDR3 reads CSVEPRGQGKGEQYF. Written as DNA, the CDR3 is TGCAGCGTCGAGCCCCGGGGACAGGGGAAAGGCGAGCAGTACTTC. The rearrangement links TRBV29-1 to TRBJ2-7, with TRBD1 matching 10 bases. Germline-derived CDR1 and CDR2 are SQVTM and ANQGSEA. V was pared by 6 bases and J by 6 bases, with 14 bases of the junction left unmatched. The CDR3 covers 15 residues.

The chain is built from TRBV7-9 and TRBJ2-7; 8 bases agree with TRBD2. The junction had 9 bases not matched to a gene; V was cut back by 6 bases and J by 5 bases. CDR1 is SEHNR, CDR2 FQNEAQ, per germline (reference sequence). The CDR3 totals 14 residues. The CDR3 coding sequence is TGTGCCAGCAGGGATAGCGGGATGGTGAACGAGCAGTACTTC. This gives the protein CASRDSGMVNEQYF.

V is TRBV6-5 and J is TRBJ2-5; 7 positions match TRBD1. V lost 10 bases, J lost 5 bases, and 13 bases stayed unmatched. The CDR3 has 14 amino acids. Germline loops: CDR1 MNHEY, CDR2 SVGAGI. CDR3: CATTPEQGQETQYF. The DNA of the CDR3 is TGTGCCACCACACCCGAACAGGGACAGGAGACCCAGTACTTC.